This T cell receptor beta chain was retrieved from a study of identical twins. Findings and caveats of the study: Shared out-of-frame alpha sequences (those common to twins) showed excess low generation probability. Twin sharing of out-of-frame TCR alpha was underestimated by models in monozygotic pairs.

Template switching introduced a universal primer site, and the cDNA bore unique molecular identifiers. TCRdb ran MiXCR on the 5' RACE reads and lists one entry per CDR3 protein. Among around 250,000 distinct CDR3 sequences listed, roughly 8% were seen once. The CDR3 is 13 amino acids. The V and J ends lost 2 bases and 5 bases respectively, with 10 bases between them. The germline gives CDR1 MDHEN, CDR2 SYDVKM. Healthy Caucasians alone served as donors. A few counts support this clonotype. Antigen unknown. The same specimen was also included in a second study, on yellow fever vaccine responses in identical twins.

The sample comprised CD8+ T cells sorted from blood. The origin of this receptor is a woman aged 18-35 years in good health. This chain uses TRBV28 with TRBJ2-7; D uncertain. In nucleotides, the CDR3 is TGTGCCAGCAGTTTAACCCGGCTGAACGAGCAGTACTTC. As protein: CASSLTRLNEQYF. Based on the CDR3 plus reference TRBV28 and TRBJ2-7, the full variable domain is DVKVTQSSRYLVKRTGEKVFLECVQDMDHENMFWYRQDPGLGLRLIYFSYDVKMKEKGDIPEGYSVSREKKERFSLILESASTNQTSMYLCASSLTRLNEQYFGPGTRLTVT.